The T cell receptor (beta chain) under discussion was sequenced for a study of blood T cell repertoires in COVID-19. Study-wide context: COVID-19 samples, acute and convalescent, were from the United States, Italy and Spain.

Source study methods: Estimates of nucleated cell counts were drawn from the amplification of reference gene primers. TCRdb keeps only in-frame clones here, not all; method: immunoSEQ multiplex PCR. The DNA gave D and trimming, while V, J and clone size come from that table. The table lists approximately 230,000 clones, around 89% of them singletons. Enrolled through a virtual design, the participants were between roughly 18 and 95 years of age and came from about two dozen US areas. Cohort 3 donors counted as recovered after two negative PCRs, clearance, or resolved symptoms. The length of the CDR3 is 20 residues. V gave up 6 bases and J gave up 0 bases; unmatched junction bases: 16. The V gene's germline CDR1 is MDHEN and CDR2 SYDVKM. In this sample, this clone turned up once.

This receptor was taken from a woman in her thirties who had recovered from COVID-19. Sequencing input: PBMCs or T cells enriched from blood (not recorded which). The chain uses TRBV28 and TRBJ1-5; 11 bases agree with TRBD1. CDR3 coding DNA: TGTGCCAGCAGCCCTACTTGGACAGGGGGCGAGGAATATAGCAATCAGCCCCAGCATTTT. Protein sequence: CASSPTWTGGEEYSNQPQHF.